The sequence of this T cell receptor beta chain was determined in a study of T cells in Graves' hyperthyroidism and ophthalmopathy. Study findings and constraints: Most expanded thyroid clonotypes above 0.001 also appeared in blood.

Ten or more counts support this clonotype. The antigen remains undetermined. Germline-derived CDR1 and CDR2 are MNHNS and SASEGT. The CDR3 runs 12 residues. V was cut by 11 bases and J by 1 base, with 11 bases left in between. RNA transcripts yielded amplified TCR beta CDR3 regions. The HTBI primer set was used in a first-round RT-PCR of the TCR CDR3. Each CDR3 protein is one row after TCRdb ran MiXCR on the multiplex PCR reads. The data contain 300,000 to 500,000 distinct CDR3 sequences, just under 15% of them singletons. V and J are TRBV6-1 and TRBJ1-1; D gene unclear. Sequences were obtained from blood. The sequence was obtained from a woman in her 30s with Graves' hyperthyroidism. For the CDR3, the DNA is TGTGCCCACGGGAGGACGAACACTGAAGCTTTCTTT. Translated, it gives CAHGRTNTEAFF.